This T cell receptor beta chain originates from a study of T cell responses to AZD1222 COVID-19 vaccine. Clones were sequenced by immunoSEQ multiplex PCR, and TCRdb holds only the in-frame ones, with some missing. This table holds some 200,000 clones, roughly 92% found once. V lost 4 bases and J 6 bases, leaving 13 bases between the germline ends. The CDR3 covers 14 residues. The germline gives CDR1 SGHTA, CDR2 FQGNSA. The source of this sequence is an adult who received the AZD1222 COVID-19 vaccine. V and J are TRBV7-2 and TRBJ1-5; D is unresolved. The material was peripheral blood, obtained 28 days after the second AZD1222 dose. The CDR3 DNA reads TGTGCCAGCAGCTCTACACCCTTCGGTCAGCCCCAGCATTTT. It encodes CASSSTPFGQPQHF.